This entry lists 10 T cell receptor beta chains sequenced from one sample in a study of T cell repertoires in cytomegalovirus infection. No cognate antigen is known for these TCRs. TCRdb itself ran the reads through MiXCR, one entry per CDR3 protein. The sample has roughly 920,000 distinct CDR3 sequences, around 31% seen once; the top ten hold about 14%. The sample here was cultured CD8+ T cells from PBMCs, taken from culture after CMV antigen stimulation. The source of these receptors is a human donor in good health (CMV status not recorded). Some clones in this sample may be carry-over from other donors' samples.

The V gene is TRBV14, the J gene TRBJ2-7, with a tentative D call TRBD2 (5 bases). Germline loops: CDR1 SGHDN, CDR2 FVKESK. The CDR3 length is 14 residues. The V end lost 4 bases, the J end lost 1 base, and 11 bases lay between the germline ends. CDR3 sequence reads: CASSPDGISYEQYV. CDR3 DNA sequence: TGTGCCAGCAGCCCAGACGGGATTTCCTACGAGCAGTACGTC.

J is TRBJ2-2 and V is TRBV7-9; 7 positions match TRBD2. The V segment lost 7 bases and the J segment 4 bases; nucleotides outside the gene matches: 6. CDR3 length: 14 residues. The germline V gene has CDR1 SEHNR and CDR2 FQNEAQ (reference sequence). CDR3 nucleotides: TGTGCCAGCAACCAGGCTAGCGGCACCGGGGAGCTGTTTTTT. Its translation is CASNQASGTGELFF.

The V call is TRBV4-1, the J call TRBJ1-5, with D tentatively TRBD1 (5 bases). Germline loops: CDR1 MGHRA, CDR2 YSYEKL. Deletions cut 0 bases from V and 0 bases from J, with 12 bases between. This CDR3 is 17 amino acids long. CDR3 coding DNA: TGCGCCAGCAGCCAAGAACGTGAGGGGCATAGCAATCAGCCCCAGCATTTT. It codes for CASSQEREGHSNQPQHF.

The rearrangement uses TRBV9 and TRBJ2-3, with 12 bases identical to TRBD2. Germline values: CDR1 SGDLS, CDR2 YYNGEE. The V gene end was trimmed by 3 bases and the J gene end by 6 bases; junction bases not matched to a gene: 5. This CDR3 region has 15 residues. The CDR3 here is CASSATGLAGDTQYF. CDR3 nucleotide sequence: TGTGCCAGCAGCGCAACTGGACTAGCGGGGGATACGCAGTATTTT.

The chain has TRBV6-2 or TRBV6-3 and TRBJ2-3; D gene uncertain. The V end was cut by 0 bases, the J end by 1 base, with 14 bases between. This CDR3 contains 17 residues. Germline V gives CDR1 MNHEY, CDR2 SVGEGT. The chain's CDR3 is CASSYSKAGRGTDTQYF. The CDR3 DNA reads as TGTGCCAGCAGTTACTCGAAAGCTGGTCGCGGCACAGATACGCAGTATTTT.

The genes are TRBV5-6 and TRBJ2-2; possibly TRBD1 for D (5 bases). The V end was cut by 0 bases, the J end by 3 bases, with 12 bases between. Germline assignment: CDR1 SGHDT and CDR2 YYEEEE. This CDR3 has 16 residues. CDR3 amino acids: CASSLGGSLYTGELFF. CDR3 bases: TGTGCCAGCAGCTTGGGGGGCAGTCTTTACACCGGGGAGCTGTTTTTT.

This chain joins TRBV6-5 and TRBJ2-1, with D perhaps assigned TRBD1 or TRBD2 (5 bases each). The CDR3 has 15 residues. Per the germline V gene, CDR1 is MNHEY and CDR2 is SVGAGI. V gave up 6 bases and J gave up 8 bases, with 20 bases separating them. The CDR3 DNA reads TGTGCCAGCAGCCGGGACGGACCGGGTGACGATGAGCAGTTCTTC. The encoded protein is CASSRDGPGDDEQFF.

This chain joins TRBV7-6 and TRBJ1-2; D perhaps matches TRBD1 (5 bases). The CDR3 has 14 residues. Germline lookup yields CDR1 SGHVS and CDR2 FNYEAQ. Trimming left V 4 bases short and J 4 bases short, with 13 bases between. The CDR3 region has the DNA TGTGCCAGCAGCTGGGGACGGACCTCCTATGGCTACACCTTC. It translates to CASSWGRTSYGYTF.

As for this clonotype: An end of the junction does not agree with germline; a read error may underlie this. The J gene is TRBJ2-5, the V gene TRBV3-1; D is uncertain. Germline assignment: CDR1 LGHDT and CDR2 YNNKEL (reference sequence). The CDR3 has 18 amino acids. The chain's CDR3 is CASSQGMVVDTDQKTQYF. The CDR3 DNA reads as TGTGCCAGCAGCCAAGGCATGGTTGTTGACACAGACCAAAAGACCCAGTACTTT.

The rearrangement uses TRBV12-3 or TRBV12-4 and TRBJ2-1, with no clear D. This CDR3 contains 13 residues. The V gene lost 5 bases and the J gene lost 5 bases, with 10 bases spanning the gap. The DNA of the CDR3 is TGTGCCAGCAGTCCCCCAGTGCACAATGAGCAGTTCTTC. Amino acids: CASSPPVHNEQFF.